The TCR beta chain under discussion was sequenced for a study of blood T cell repertoires in COVID-19. Background on the study: Samples came from the United States, Italy and Spain, spanning acute and convalescent COVID-19. T cells, B-cell-depleted T cells, or PBMCs provided the cDNA or gDNA that served as material.

In the source study's methods: Cell counts per sample came from amplifying reference gene primers. Only in-frame clones appear in the TCRdb table, and some are missing; sequencing was by immunoSEQ multiplex PCR. V, J and clone size were drawn from that table, and D and trimming were deduced from the DNA. The sample lists 300,000 to 350,000 clones; around 91% were seen once. The specimen was peripheral blood. The sequence derives from a woman between 18 and 30 years old who had recovered from COVID-19.

The CDR3 DNA reads TGTGCCAGCTCACCCCGGGACAGGATATTCTCTGGAAACACCATATATTTT. This translates into CASSPRDRIFSGNTIYF. The chain couples TRBV18 to TRBJ1-3, with TRBD1 matching over 8 bases. The ends lost 3 bases at V and 0 bases at J; junction bases unmatched: 7. The germline gives CDR1 KGHSH, CDR2 LQKENI. The CDR3 is 17 amino acids.